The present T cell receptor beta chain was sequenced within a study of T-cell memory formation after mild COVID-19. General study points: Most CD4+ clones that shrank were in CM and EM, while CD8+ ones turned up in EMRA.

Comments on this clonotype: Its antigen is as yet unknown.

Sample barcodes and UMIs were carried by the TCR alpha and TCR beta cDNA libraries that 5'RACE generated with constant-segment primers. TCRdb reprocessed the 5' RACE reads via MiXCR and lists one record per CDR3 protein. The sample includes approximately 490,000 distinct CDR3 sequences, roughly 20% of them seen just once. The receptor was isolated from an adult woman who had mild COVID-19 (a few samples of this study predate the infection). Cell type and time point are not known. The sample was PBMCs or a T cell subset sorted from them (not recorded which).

The CDR3 sequence is CASSAQLVGGSPVEQYF. In nucleotides, the CDR3 is TGTGCCAGCAGTGCCCAACTAGTAGGCGGGAGTCCCGTCGAGCAGTACTTC. The gene calls are TRBV6-6 and TRBJ2-7; 7 positions agree with TRBD2. Losses at the gene ends were 5 bases for V and 6 bases for J; bases not matched to a gene: 19. The CDR3 runs to 17 residues. Looked up from germline, CDR1 is MNHNY and CDR2 is SVGAGI (reference sequence).